These T cell receptor beta chains were read from a single sample in a study of blood T cells in healthy people across ages. TCRdb re-analysed the 5' RACE reads in MiXCR, keeping a single row per CDR3 protein. The table has some 700,000 distinct CDR3 sequences, approximately 21% seen once. Sequencing input: blood. The origin of the receptors is a man between 65 and 85 years old in good health. Each CDR3 is given with its conserved first and last residue. D genes are given only for firm matches. Size values are once, few and many counts, or a class for expanded clones, and some rows have none.

.	TRBV3-1	many	TRBJ2-1	CASSLSGGGYNEQFF	TGTGCCAGCAGCCTTTCCGGGGGCGGCTACAATGAGCAGTTCTTC
.	TRBV5-6	.	TRBJ1-6	CASSSLGLTDSPLHF	TGTGCCAGCAGCTCGCTCGGCCTTACGGATTCACCCCTCCACTTT
TRBD1	TRBV28	.	TRBJ2-2	CASSLCLWTGSTGELFF	TGTGCCAGCAGTTTATGTCTCTGGACAGGGAGTACCGGGGAGCTGTTTTTT
.	TRBV9	few	TRBJ2-3	CASSVAPSSTDTQYF	TGTGCCAGCAGCGTAGCGCCTTCTAGCACAGATACGCAGTATTTT
.	TRBV7-9	many	TRBJ1-4	CASSPPFGSAHEKLFF	TGTGCCAGCAGCCCCCCATTCGGCAGCGCCCATGAAAAACTGTTTTTT
TRBD1	TRBV20-1	.	TRBJ2-1	CSALDRGPYNEQFF	TGCAGTGCTCTCGACAGGGGGCCCTACAATGAGCAGTTCTTC
.	TRBV7-2	many	TRBJ1-2	CASSLLGEDGYTF	TGTGCCAGCAGCCTCTTGGGCGAGGACGGCTACACCTTC
TRBD1	TRBV7-2	few	TRBJ2-1	CASSFSGTGKDNEQFF	TGTGCCAGCAGCTTCTCCGGGACAGGGAAGGACAATGAGCAGTTCTTC
TRBD1	TRBV7-9	few	TRBJ2-7	CASSLDFPGQGSYEQYF	TGTGCCAGCAGCTTAGACTTCCCGGGACAGGGCTCCTACGAGCAGTACTTC
.	TRBV19	.	TRBJ1-4	CASSIDLSGDASEKLFF	TGTGCCAGTAGTATAGATCTATCGGGGGACGCCAGTGAAAAACTGTTTTTT
.	TRBV5-1	few	TRBJ1-5	CASSLGVRNQPQHF	TGCGCCAGCAGCTTGGGGGTCAGGAATCAGCCCCAGCATTTT
.	TRBV11-2	few	TRBJ2-3	CASSPTGPTDTQYF	TGTGCCAGCAGCCCTACCGGACCCACAGATACGCAGTATTTT
TRBD1	TRBV6-6	once	TRBJ2-3	CASSYDGQGADTQYF	TGTGCCAGCAGTTACGACGGTCAGGGGGCAGATACGCAGTATTTT
TRBD2	TRBV2	few	TRBJ2-3	CASNAPIGGRGPDTQYF	TGTGCCAGCAACGCCCCCATAGGCGGGAGGGGTCCGGATACGCAGTATTTT
TRBD1	TRBV6-1	.	TRBJ2-2	CASSLNPRGHFTGELFF	TGTGCCAGCAGCCTAAACCCCAGGGGGCACTTTACCGGGGAGCTGTTTTTT
.	TRBV18	few	TRBJ2-3	CASSPFPGQGTDTQYF	TGTGCCAGCTCACCATTCCCAGGACAAGGAACAGATACGCAGTATTTT
TRBD2	TRBV12-3/TRBV12-4	.	TRBJ2-4	CASGAGVSKNIQYF	TGTGCCAGCGGCGCGGGGGTGTCCAAAAACATTCAGTACTTC
TRBD1	TRBV18	.	TRBJ1-4	CASSPPQGANEKLFF	TGTGCCAGCTCACCACCCCAGGGGGCTAATGAAAAACTGTTTTTT
.	TRBV20-1	few	TRBJ1-2	CSAGEGNYGYTF	TGCAGTGCCGGGGAAGGGAACTATGGCTACACCTTC
TRBD2	TRBV3-1	.	TRBJ2-5	CASSQLRGGQETQYF	TGTGCCAGCAGCCAACTACGGGGGGGCCAAGAGACCCAGTACTTC
TRBD2	TRBV6-1	.	TRBJ2-2	CASRVWERGNTGELFF	TGTGCCAGCAGGGTCTGGGAGCGGGGGAACACCGGGGAGCTGTTTTTT
TRBD1	TRBV24-1	.	TRBJ2-5	CATSEHRQGMTQYF	TGTGCCACCAGTGAACACAGACAGGGGATGACCCAGTACTTC
.	TRBV6-5	.	TRBJ2-6	CASRHTSPPGANVMTF	TGTGCCAGCAGACATACCAGCCCTCCTGGGGCCAACGTCATGACTTTC
TRBD2	TRBV12-3/TRBV12-4	.	TRBJ2-1	CASRRASGSYNEQFF	TGTGCCAGCAGGCGGGCTAGCGGTTCCTACAATGAGCAGTTCTTC
TRBD2	TRBV28	.	TRBJ2-1	CASSQWILGGRVLSSHNEQFF	TGTGCCAGCAGCCAGTGGATTTTAGGCGGGAGGGTTTTGAGCTCCCACAATGAGCAGTTCTTC
.	TRBV27	few	TRBJ2-1	CASRTVNEQFF	TGTGCCAGCAGAACGGTCAATGAGCAGTTCTTC
.	TRBV7-9	.	TRBJ1-1	CASSQELREETEAFF	TGTGCCAGCAGCCAAGAGTTAAGGGAGGAAACTGAAGCTTTCTTT
TRBD1	TRBV27	.	TRBJ2-5	CASSPRDRGQEQYF	TGTGCCAGCAGTCCCCGGGACAGGGGGCAGGAGCAGTACTTC
TRBD2	TRBV7-9	once	TRBJ2-4	CACSLAGAKNIQYF	TGTGCCTGCAGCTTAGCGGGGGCCAAAAACATTCAGTACTTC
.	TRBV10-3	.	TRBJ1-2	CAISGTAVITNYGYTF	TGTGCCATCAGTGGGACGGCTGTAATAACTAACTATGGCTACACCTTC
TRBD2	TRBV12-3/TRBV12-4	few	TRBJ2-1	CASNAGGPRNEQFF	TGTGCCAGCAACGCGGGGGGGCCAAGAAATGAGCAGTTCTTC
.	TRBV6-5	.	TRBJ2-2	CASRATNTGELFF	TGTGCCAGCAGGGCTACGAACACCGGGGAGCTGTTTTTT
TRBD1	TRBV7-2	.	TRBJ1-2	CASIPPGTGVGYTF	TGTGCCAGCATCCCCCCCGGGACAGGGGTTGGCTACACCTTC
TRBD2	TRBV5-5	once	TRBJ2-1	CASSVQREWVNEQFF	TGTGCCAGCAGCGTTCAGCGGGAGTGGGTCAATGAGCAGTTCTTC
TRBD1	TRBV29-1	.	TRBJ2-4	CSVGQGEPNIQYF	TGCAGCGTAGGACAGGGCGAACCAAACATTCAGTACTTC
TRBD2	TRBV20-1	.	TRBJ2-6	CSGRGAYFGANVLTF	TGCAGTGGGCGGGGGGCGTACTTTGGGGCCAACGTCCTGACTTTC
TRBD1	TRBV20-1	.	TRBJ2-7	CSARPGLTGGEQYF	TGCAGTGCTAGACCGGGGCTGACAGGGGGCGAGCAGTACTTC
.	TRBV6-4	.	TRBJ2-3	CVSRGFGNTQYF	TGTGTCAGCAGGGGATTCGGGAATACGCAGTATTTT
.	TRBV24-1	few	TRBJ1-5	CATSGGGGGGNQPQHF	TGTGCCACCAGTGGGGGAGGAGGGGGAGGTAATCAGCCCCAGCATTTT
.	TRBV20-1	.	TRBJ2-3	CSALSDHTDTQYF	TGCAGTGCTCTTAGCGACCACACAGATACGCAGTATTTT
.	TRBV3-1	.	TRBJ2-4	CASSQRWHLENIQYF	TGTGCCAGCAGCCAGAGGTGGCACCTGGAGAACATTCAGTACTTC
.	TRBV5-1	few	TRBJ1-6	CASSLLPDIGGISGDSPLHF	TGCGCCAGCAGCTTGCTTCCGGACATTGGGGGCATATCGGGGGATTCACCCCTCCACTTT
.	TRBV13	many	TRBJ1-4	CASSLGSPNEKLFF	TGTGCCAGCAGCTTAGGTAGCCCGAATGAAAAACTGTTTTTT
.	TRBV20-1	many	TRBJ1-4	CSAITLTNEKLFF	TGCAGTGCTATTACTCTCACTAATGAAAAACTGTTTTTT
TRBD2	TRBV2	.	TRBJ2-4	CASSNGRIQYF	TGTGCCAGCTCCAACGGGAGGATTCAGTACTTC
.	TRBV27	.	TRBJ2-1	CASSVHSGISYNEQFF	TGTGCCAGCAGTGTCCATAGCGGCATATCCTACAATGAGCAGTTCTTC
TRBD1	TRBV10-3	few	TRBJ1-6	CAISDKGTDYNSPLHF	TGTGCCATCAGTGATAAGGGGACAGACTATAATTCACCCCTCCACTTT
.	TRBV7-9	.	TRBJ2-5	CASSRDSPETQYF	TGTGCCAGCAGCCGGGACTCCCCAGAGACCCAGTACTTC
.	TRBV7-2	.	TRBJ2-5	CASSSITRQETQYF	TGTGCCAGCAGCTCGATAACTCGCCAAGAGACCCAGTACTTC
.	TRBV20-1	few	TRBJ1-4	CSAASGQATNEKLFF	TGCAGTGCTGCATCGGGGCAGGCAACTAATGAAAAACTGTTTTTT